This TCR beta chain is drawn from a study of T cells in Graves' hyperthyroidism and ophthalmopathy. Study-level findings and limits: Before onset, by a median of approximately 6.8 months, the model predicted ophthalmopathy. By a 13 V-J model, ophthalmopathy was set apart from stable hyperthyroidism.

Reasons for excluding patients were uncontrolled infection, other autoimmune disease, pregnancy or lactation. With respect to this clonotype: Its specificity is not known.

Regions amplified from RNA transcripts were the TCR beta CDR3 regions. The primer set for the first-round RT-PCR of the TCR CDR3 was HTBI. TCRdb ran MiXCR on the multiplex PCR reads and lists one entry per CDR3 protein. The sample holds about 360,000 distinct CDR3 sequences; about 12% are singletons and the top ten take about 9.1%. V gave up 0 bases and J gave up 4 bases, with 13 bases separating them. The CDR3 spans 15 residues. Germline CDR1 SGHNT, CDR2 YYREEE (reference sequence). This TCR was recovered from a woman aged 18-35 years with Graves' hyperthyroidism. Sequencing was done on a sample of blood. V usage is TRBV5-4 and J usage is TRBJ1-1, with a possible D match to TRBD1 (6 bases). The DNA of the CDR3 is TGTGCCAGCAGCTTGGCAGGAGGGGGACGCACTGAAGCTTTCTTT. Its protein is CASSLAGGGRTEAFF. The variable domain in full, completed from reference TRBV5-4 and TRBJ1-1, reads ETGVTQSPTHLIKTRGQQVTLRCSSQSGHNTVSWYQQALGQGPQFIFQYYREEENGRGNFPPRFSGLQFPNYSSELNVNALELDDSALYLCASSLAGGGRTEAFFGQGTRLTVV.